The source of this T cell receptor (beta chain) is a study of CD8+ T cells in alopecia areata. Study results and caveats: Patients shared TCRs less clearly than mice did, possibly owing to HLA. Sequencing of scalp tissue also captures the resident alphabeta T cells of normal skin.

Individuals with alopecia areata gave both lesional scalp punch biopsies and peripheral blood for collection. Researchers picked out CD4+ and CD8+ T cells from PBMCs by sorting. Worth noting for this clone: The target antigen is unknown.

This CDR3 is built from 15 residues. Germline V gene sequence: CDR1 LNHNV, CDR2 YYDKDF (reference sequence). With 3 bases removed from V and 5 bases from J, the gap between germline ends came to 17 bases. In each case, RNA was isolated and then reverse transcribed into cDNA as the sequencing template. The assay was immunoSEQ multiplex PCR, and TCRdb's table has in-frame clones only and misses some. This sample has 90,000 to 100,000 clones, with roughly two fifths found just once. This TCR derives from a human donor with alopecia areata. The sequencing input was CD4+ T cells sorted from blood. This sequence joins TRBV15 and TRBJ2-7; possibly TRBD1 for D (5 bases). CDR3 region: CATSSGQGNFDEQYF. CDR3 DNA sequence: TGTGCCACCAGCAGTGGGCAGGGTAATTTCGACGAGCAGTACTTC.